Listed below are T cell receptor beta chains from one sample, sequenced in a study of blood T cell repertoires in COVID-19. Libraries were prepared by immunoSEQ multiplex PCR; TCRdb keeps only in-frame clonotypes and omits some of them. The sample shows 100,000 to 120,000 clones, around 76% of them seen only once. The sequenced material came from peripheral blood. The receptors were sampled from a woman at least 80 years old with acute or convalescent COVID-19. Both conserved end residues are part of each CDR3. The order of the fields is D gene, V gene, CDR3 length, J gene, clone size, CDR3 DNA, CDR3 protein. A D gene is named only where the DNA matches it firmly. Size is omitted from some rows. Given values are once, few, many or a class for expanded clones.

-	TRBV7-7	15	TRBJ2-2	-	TGTGCTAGCACCAATGGGGCAGATGGAACCGGGGAGCTGTTTTTT	CASTNGADGTGELFF
TRBD1	TRBV30	13	TRBJ2-7	few	TGTGCCTGGGCGACAGGGGGGGGCTACGAGCAGTACTTC	CAWATGGGYEQYF
TRBD2	TRBV30	15	TRBJ2-1	-	TGTGCCTGGAGTCTCGGACTAGCGGGAGTAAGTGAGCAGTTCTTC	CAWSLGLAGVSEQFF
TRBD1	TRBV5-1	14	TRBJ2-7	-	TGCGCCAGCAGCTCGGGACAGAGCATAAGGGGGCAGTACTTC	CASSSGQSIRGQYF
TRBD1	TRBV27	16	TRBJ1-2	few	TGTGCCAGCAGTTTCCACGGGACAGGGAGTTCGGGTGGCTACACCTTC	CASSFHGTGSSGGYTF
TRBD2	TRBV9	15	TRBJ2-7	-	TGTGCCAGCAGCGTAGGCCTAGCGGTCAACTACGAGCAGTACTTC	CASSVGLAVNYEQYF
-	TRBV6-5	15	TRBJ1-2	-	TGTGCCAGCAGTTACGGGCCACCCGACCAGTGGGGCTACACCTTC	CASSYGPPDQWGYTF
TRBD2	TRBV10-1	13	TRBJ2-5	-	TGCGCCAGCAGTACTAGCGCAACGGAGACCCAGTACTTC	CASSTSATETQYF
-	TRBV27	13	TRBJ1-5	-	TGTGCCAGCAGTCGTTCCCCCCATCAGCCCCAGCATTTT	CASSRSPHQPQHF
TRBD1	TRBV4-3	15	TRBJ2-3	-	TGCGCCAGCAGCCAAGATTATCAGGGGGCAGATACGCAGTATTTT	CASSQDYQGADTQYF
-	TRBV18	13	TRBJ2-7	-	TGTGCCAGCTCACCACAGGGGTGGAACGAGCAGTACTTC	CASSPQGWNEQYF
-	TRBV21-1	13	TRBJ1-2	-	TGTGCCAGCAGCACCCGGGAAAACTATGGCTACACCTTC	CASSTRENYGYTF
-	TRBV4-2	16	TRBJ2-1	-	TGTGCCAGCAGCCAAGAGAGGGCAGGGGATCGCAATGAGCAGTTCTTC	CASSQERAGDRNEQFF
TRBD2	TRBV5-4	15	TRBJ2-7	many	TGTGCCAGCAGCTTTCGGCTAGCGGGATCCTACGAGCAGTACTTC	CASSFRLAGSYEQYF
TRBD1	TRBV4-2	18	TRBJ2-7	-	TGTGCCAGCAGCCAAGATCTGGCTTCCGGGACAGGCCTACCCAAGCAGTACTTC	CASSQDLASGTGLPKQYF
-	TRBV4-3	16	TRBJ1-2	-	TGCGCCAGCAGCCAAGTGTATGCGGATGGTATAGGAGGCTACACCTTC	CASSQVYADGIGGYTF
-	TRBV5-1	14	TRBJ2-3	-	TGCGCCAGCAGCTTGGACAGAAAACTTTATACGCAGTATTTT	CASSLDRKLYTQYF
-	TRBV9	14	TRBJ1-6	-	TGTGCCAGCAGTCCCGGTCCATCGGGATCACCCCTCCACTTT	CASSPGPSGSPLHF
-	TRBV11-2	12	TRBJ1-1	-	TGTGCCAGCAGCCGAAGCCAAGAAGAAGCTTTCTTT	CASSRSQEEAFF
TRBD2	TRBV6-1	16	TRBJ2-3	-	TGTGCCAGCAGTGAAGTCGGGACTAGCGGGGGGGATACGCAGTATTTT	CASSEVGTSGGDTQYF
TRBD1	TRBV7-9	15	TRBJ1-2	-	TGTGCCAGCACCCGAGGACAGGGGGTTTCGTATGGCTACACCTTC	CASTRGQGVSYGYTF
-	TRBV7-2	13	TRBJ1-2	-	TGTGCCAGCAGCCAACGAAGGGGCTTAGGCTACACCTTC	CASSQRRGLGYTF
TRBD1	TRBV5-5	15	TRBJ1-4	-	TGTGCCAGCAGCTCTACGGGACAGGATAATGAAAAACTGTTTTTT	CASSSTGQDNEKLFF
-	TRBV18	14	TRBJ2-5	-	TGTGCCAGCTCACCAGCCTGGGCACAAGAGACCCAGTACTTC	CASSPAWAQETQYF
-	TRBV27	14	TRBJ1-1	-	TGTGCCAGCAGTTTAGCAGGGGAAGGCACTGAAGCTTTCTTT	CASSLAGEGTEAFF
-	TRBV27	14	TRBJ2-3	-	TGTGCCAGCAGTTTTGGACTGAACACAGATACGCAGTATTTT	CASSFGLNTDTQYF
-	TRBV28	18	TRBJ2-4	-	TGTGCCAGCAGTCCGACAGGAACCCAATATCGAGCCAAAAACATTCAGTACTTC	CASSPTGTQYRAKNIQYF
TRBD1	TRBV29-1	12	TRBJ2-7	-	TGCAGCGTTGACGGACAGGGGTACGAGCAGTACTTC	CSVDGQGYEQYF
-	TRBV7-2	14	TRBJ2-1	-	TGTGCCAGCAGCCGGGAGAGTTCCTACAATGAGCAGTTCTTC	CASSRESSYNEQFF
-	TRBV5-1	15	TRBJ2-3	-	TGCGCCAGCAGATTAGCGGTCTCAAGCACAGATACGCAGTATTTT	CASRLAVSSTDTQYF
TRBD1	TRBV28	16	TRBJ1-2	-	TGTGCCAGCAGTACCGCAGGGGGCTCCGCTAACTATGGCTACACCTTC	CASSTAGGSANYGYTF
-	TRBV6-5	14	TRBJ1-5	-	TGTGCCAGCAGTCGACAGACTAGCAATCAGCCCCAGCATTTT	CASSRQTSNQPQHF
-	TRBV3-1/TRBV3-2	15	TRBJ1-2	-	TGTGCCAGCAGCCAGGGACTCCGGGTTAACTATGGCTACACCTTC	CASSQGLRVNYGYTF
-	TRBV18	15	TRBJ1-5	-	TGTGCCAGCTCACCGGCTAGGGAGCTTAATCAGCCCCAGCATTTT	CASSPARELNQPQHF
-	TRBV27	14	TRBJ1-5	-	TGTGCCAGCAGTAGAGGGAGTAGCAATCAGCCCCAGCATTTT	CASSRGSSNQPQHF
TRBD2	TRBV7-2	16	TRBJ2-5	-	TGTGCCAGCAGCTTCCAAAGCGGGGGCTTGGGGGAGACCCAGTACTTC	CASSFQSGGLGETQYF
TRBD1	TRBV5-1	14	TRBJ2-7	-	TGCGCCAGCAGCATTGGACAGGCCTGGGGCGAGCAGTACTTC	CASSIGQAWGEQYF
-	TRBV6-5	12	TRBJ1-1	-	TGTGCCAGCAGTTATTCGACGGAGGAAGCTTTCTTT	CASSYSTEEAFF
TRBD1	TRBV9	15	TRBJ2-2	-	TGTGCCAGCAGCGCAGACAGGGCCGGCACCGGGGAGCTGTTTTTT	CASSADRAGTGELFF
TRBD1	TRBV3-1/TRBV3-2	15	TRBJ2-2	-	TGTGCCAGCAGATACGGGACAGGGGATACCGGGGAGCTGTTTTTT	CASRYGTGDTGELFF
TRBD1	TRBV30	13	TRBJ1-5	-	TGTGCCTGGAGTGGGACAGGAGATCAGCCCCAGCATTTT	CAWSGTGDQPQHF
-	TRBV19	15	TRBJ1-5	few	TGTGCCAGTAGTATAGAGGCAGGGCGTAATCAGCCCCAGCATTTT	CASSIEAGRNQPQHF
-	TRBV29-1	14	TRBJ1-2	-	TGCAGCGTTGAGATGGTGGGCGGGTCGCGAGGCTACACCTTC	CSVEMVGGSRGYTF
-	TRBV4-1	14	TRBJ2-5	-	TGCGCCAGCAGCCAAGACCCTGGGGGGAGAACCCAGTACTTC	CASSQDPGGRTQYF
TRBD1	TRBV6-5	14	TRBJ1-5	-	TGTGCCAGCAGGTCAGACAGGGGCAATCAGCCCCAGCATTTT	CASRSDRGNQPQHF
TRBD1	TRBV24-1	14	TRBJ1-5	-	TGTGCCACCAGCGCGGGACAGTCCAATCAGCCCCAGCATTTT	CATSAGQSNQPQHF
TRBD2	TRBV2	15	TRBJ2-5	-	TGTGCCAGCAGTGAACGAAGTAGCGGGAGCGAGACCCAGTACTTC	CASSERSSGSETQYF
-	TRBV5-1	14	TRBJ1-4	-	TGCGCCAGCAGCTTACAGGGTCAGGATGAAAAACTGTTTTTT	CASSLQGQDEKLFF
-	TRBV7-9	14	TRBJ1-1	once	TGTGCCAGCAGCTTAGTGGGGGGTAACACTGAAGCTTTCTTT	CASSLVGGNTEAFF
-	TRBV6-5	13	TRBJ1-3	-	TGTGCCAGCACCGGGACATCTGGAAACACCATATATTTT	CASTGTSGNTIYF
-	TRBV30	12	TRBJ2-3	-	TGTGCCTGGAGTCCAAGCACAGATACGCAGTATTTT	CAWSPSTDTQYF
-	TRBV19	14	TRBJ2-1	-	TGTGCCAGTAGCAGGGGTTCGGAAAACAATGAGCAGTTCTTC	CASSRGSENNEQFF
-	TRBV5-5	14	TRBJ2-7	-	TGTGCCAGCACTCTTACTGGACAGACATACGAGCAGTACTTC	CASTLTGQTYEQYF
TRBD1	TRBV27	14	TRBJ1-1	once	TGTGCCAGCCCCTCGACAGGGAATAACACTGAAGCTTTCTTT	CASPSTGNNTEAFF
TRBD1	TRBV7-8	12	TRBJ1-2	-	TGTGCCAGCAGCCGGGACAGGGATGGCTACACCTTC	CASSRDRDGYTF